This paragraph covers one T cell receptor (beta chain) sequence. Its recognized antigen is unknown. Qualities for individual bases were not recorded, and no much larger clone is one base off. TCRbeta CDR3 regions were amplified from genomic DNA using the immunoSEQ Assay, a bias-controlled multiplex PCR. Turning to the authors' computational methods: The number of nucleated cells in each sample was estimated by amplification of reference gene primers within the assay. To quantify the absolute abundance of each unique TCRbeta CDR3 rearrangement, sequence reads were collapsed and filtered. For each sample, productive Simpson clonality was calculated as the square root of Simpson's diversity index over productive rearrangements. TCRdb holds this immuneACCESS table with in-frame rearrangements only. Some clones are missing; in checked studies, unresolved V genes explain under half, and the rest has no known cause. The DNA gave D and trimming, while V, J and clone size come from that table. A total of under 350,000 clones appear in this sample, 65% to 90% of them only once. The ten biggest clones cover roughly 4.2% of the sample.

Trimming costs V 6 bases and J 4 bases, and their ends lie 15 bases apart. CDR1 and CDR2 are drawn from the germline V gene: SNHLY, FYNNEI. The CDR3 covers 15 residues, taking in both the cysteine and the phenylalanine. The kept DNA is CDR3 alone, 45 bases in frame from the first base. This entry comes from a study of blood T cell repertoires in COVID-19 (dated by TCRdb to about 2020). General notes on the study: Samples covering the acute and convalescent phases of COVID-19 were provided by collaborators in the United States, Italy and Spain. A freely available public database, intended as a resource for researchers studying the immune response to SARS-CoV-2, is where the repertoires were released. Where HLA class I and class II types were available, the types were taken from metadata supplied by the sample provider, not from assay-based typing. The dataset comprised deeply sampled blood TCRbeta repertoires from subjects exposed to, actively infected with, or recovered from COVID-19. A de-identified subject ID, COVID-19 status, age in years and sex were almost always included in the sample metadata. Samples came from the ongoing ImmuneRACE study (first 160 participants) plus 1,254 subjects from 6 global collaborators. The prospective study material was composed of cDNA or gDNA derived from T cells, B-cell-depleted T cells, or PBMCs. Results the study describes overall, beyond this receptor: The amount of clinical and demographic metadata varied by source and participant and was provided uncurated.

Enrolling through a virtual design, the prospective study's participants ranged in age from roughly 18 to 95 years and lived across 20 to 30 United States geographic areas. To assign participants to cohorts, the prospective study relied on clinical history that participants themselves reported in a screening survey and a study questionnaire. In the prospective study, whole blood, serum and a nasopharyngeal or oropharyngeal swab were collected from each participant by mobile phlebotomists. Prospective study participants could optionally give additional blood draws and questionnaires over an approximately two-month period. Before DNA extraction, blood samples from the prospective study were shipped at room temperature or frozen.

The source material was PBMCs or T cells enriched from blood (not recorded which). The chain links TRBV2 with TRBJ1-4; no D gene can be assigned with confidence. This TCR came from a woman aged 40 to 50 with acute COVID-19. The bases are TGTGCCAGCAGGGCTTCTGAGGCATTTAATGAAAAACTGTTTTTT. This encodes CASRASEAFNEKLFF. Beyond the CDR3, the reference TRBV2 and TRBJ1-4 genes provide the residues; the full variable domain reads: EPEVTQTPSHQVTQMGQEVILRCVPISNHLYFYWYRQILGQKVEFLVSFYNNEISEKSEIFDDQFSVERPDGSNFTLKIRSTKLEDSAMYFCASRASEAFNEKLFFGSGTQLSVL.